This T cell receptor (beta chain) was obtained from a study of radiation and T cells in renal cell carcinoma. V lost 6 bases and J 1 base, leaving 15 bases between the germline ends. Germline CDR1 reads LNHDA; CDR2 reads SQIVND (reference sequence). The CDR3 is 15 amino acids. Notes on the study in general: Top tumor clonotypes rose in blood 2 weeks post-radiation, then contracted.

Clones were read by immunoSEQ multiplex PCR, and TCRdb kept only the in-frame ones, dropping some. Of fewer than 45,000 clones detected, roughly four fifths appear once; the ten largest clones hold 25% to 30%. Regarding time point: blood 4 weeks post-SBRT, at nephrectomy. Noted treatment: 15 Gy SBRT to primary tumor, nephrectomy 4 weeks later. Nephrectomy followed 15 Gy stereotactic body radiation by 4 weeks. The tumor was a clear cell renal cell carcinoma. Worth noting for this clone: Its specificity is unknown.

The source of this sequence is a woman in her sixties or seventies with renal cell carcinoma. The chain couples TRBV19 to TRBJ2-5, with unresolved D. Sequencing was performed on blood, taken from a patient whose treatment included radiotherapy and nephrectomy. As DNA, the CDR3 is TGTGCCAGTAGGGGGTGGTCGCAGATCCAAGAGACCCAGTACTTC. This sequence encodes CASRGWSQIQETQYF.